A selection of T cell receptor beta chains follows, all from one sample in a study of blood T cells in healthy people across ages. TCRdb redid the calling of the 5' RACE reads with MiXCR, one entry per CDR3 protein. The sample lists about 1.1 million distinct CDR3 sequences, under 40% occurring once. Sequencing input: blood. The receptors come from a man aged 18 to 29 in good health. The CDR3 runs from the conserved cysteine through the conserved F or W. A D gene is named only where the DNA matches it firmly. Clone sizes are given selectively: once, few, many, or a class where the clone is expanded.

j_call | d_call | v_call | cdr3_length | clone_size | cdr3_nt | cdr3_aa
TRBJ1-5 | . | TRBV24-1 | 14 | . | TGTGCCACCGGGCCGGGTTATAGCAATCAGCCCCAGCATTTT | CATGPGYSNQPQHF
TRBJ1-1 | . | TRBV20-1 | 14 | few | TGCAGTGCTAGAGCCCAGGGGAGGATTACTGAAGCTTTCTTT | CSARAQGRITEAFF
TRBJ1-4 | . | TRBV2 | 15 | few | TGTGCCAGCAGTGCTCTTACCAGTGTAGGTGAAAAACTGTTTTTT | CASSALTSVGEKLFF
TRBJ2-2 | TRBD2 | TRBV27 | 16 | . | TGTGCCAGCAGTTTCGGGGCTAGCGGGGCTCACGGGGAGCTGTTTTTT | CASSFGASGAHGELFF
TRBJ1-1 | . | TRBV20-1 | 15 | . | TGCAGTGCTAGACGCCTTGCGGGGGCAGACACTGAAGCTTTCTTT | CSARRLAGADTEAFF
TRBJ2-1 | TRBD2 | TRBV20-1 | 14 | . | TGCAGTGCTTCAGCGGGAGGCCTTTCGGATGAGCAGTTCTTC | CSASAGGLSDEQFF
TRBJ2-2 | TRBD2 | TRBV4-1 | 16 | . | TGCGCCAGCAGCCAAGTTTTCAGCGGGGACACCGGGGAGCTGTTTTTT | CASSQVFSGDTGELFF
TRBJ1-2 | TRBD1 | TRBV7-2 | 15 | few | TGTGCCAGCAGCTTAGGGACAGGGAGGTCGATGGGCTACACCTTC | CASSLGTGRSMGYTF
TRBJ2-2 | . | TRBV4-3 | 15 | . | TGCGCCAGCAGCCAAGAGGAGAACGGGCCCGGGGAGCTGTTTTTT | CASSQEENGPGELFF
TRBJ2-1 | TRBD2 | TRBV6-1 | 17 | . | TGTGCCAGCCGAAAGGCCCGACTAGCGGGGGGGCTGAATGAGCAGTTCTTC | CASRKARLAGGLNEQFF
TRBJ2-1 | . | TRBV5-1 | 13 | few | TGCGCCAGCAGCTTACCGAACGGCAATGAGCAGTTCTTC | CASSLPNGNEQFF
TRBJ1-1 | . | TRBV4-3 | 13 | . | TGCGCCAGCAGCCAAGCACAGGTGTCCGAAGCTTTCTTT | CASSQAQVSEAFF
TRBJ2-7 | TRBD2 | TRBV4-2 | 16 | . | TGTGCCAGCAGCCAAGAATACAGCGGGGGCTCCTACGAGCAGTACTTC | CASSQEYSGGSYEQYF
TRBJ2-5 | TRBD1 | TRBV10-3 | 16 | . | TGTGCCATCAGTGACCCGGGGGACAGGGGGAGAGAGACCCAGTACTTC | CAISDPGDRGRETQYF
TRBJ2-5 | TRBD2 | TRBV6-1 | 15 | . | TGTGCCAGCAGCGAAGCGGGGGGCAAACAAGAGACCCAGTACTTC | CASSEAGGKQETQYF
TRBJ1-4 | TRBD1 | TRBV20-1 | 13 | . | TGCAGTGCGCTGAAAACAGGGGGTGAAAAACTGTTTTTT | CSALKTGGEKLFF
TRBJ1-1 | . | TRBV7-8 | 15 | few | TGTGCCAGCAGCAGAAACAGGGTAGTGGAATCTGAAGCTTTCTTT | CASSRNRVVESEAFF
TRBJ1-1 | . | TRBV20-1 | 12 | few | TGCAGTGCTAGAAGTAGGAGCACTGAAGCTTTCTTT | CSARSRSTEAFF
TRBJ2-7 | TRBD1 | TRBV27 | 15 | few | TGTGCCAGCAGACAAACTCCGGGACAGATCTACGAGCAGTACTTC | CASRQTPGQIYEQYF
TRBJ1-2 | TRBD1 | TRBV4-2 | 13 | . | TGTGCCAGCACCCAGGGGGCTCACTATGGCTACACCTTC | CASTQGAHYGYTF
TRBJ2-7 | TRBD2 | TRBV7-6 | 17 | few | TGTGCCAGCAGCTCTGATCCGGGGGGGCCCAGGTCCTACGAGCAGTACTTC | CASSSDPGGPRSYEQYF
TRBJ1-2 | . | TRBV7-3 | 15 | few | TGTGCCAGCAGCTTAATCGATGCAGGGGCCACCGGCTACACCTTC | CASSLIDAGATGYTF
TRBJ2-7 | TRBD1 | TRBV7-2 | 18 | . | TGTGCCAGCAGCCATTTAAGGGGGCCAAGGGGTCAGTCCTACGAGCAGTACTTC | CASSHLRGPRGQSYEQYF
TRBJ1-5 | . | TRBV6-2/TRBV6-3 | 14 | . | TGTGCCAGCAGTTACGGGGGATCAGGGCAGCCCCAGCATTTT | CASSYGGSGQPQHF
TRBJ1-6 | . | TRBV6-1 | 15 | . | TGTGCCAGCAGTGAAAGTCCAGGGAATAATTCACCCCTCCACTTT | CASSESPGNNSPLHF
TRBJ1-3 | . | TRBV7-2 | 15 | . | TGTGCCAGCAGCTTAGCAGGGGACTCTGGAAACACCATATATTTT | CASSLAGDSGNTIYF
TRBJ2-5 | . | TRBV20-1 | 14 | . | TGCAGTGCTAGTACTGGACAGAACATGGAGACCCAGTACTTC | CSASTGQNMETQYF
TRBJ2-5 | . | TRBV6-5 | 16 | . | TGTGCCAGCAGTTCCGACCTCCGCGGTAGGCAAGAGACCCGGTACTTC | CASSSDLRGRQETRYF